One T cell receptor beta chain is described in this entry. Its specificity is unknown. PCR was performed using 60 Vbeta and 13 Jbeta primers. TCRdb keeps only in-frame clones here, not all; method: immunoSEQ multiplex PCR. Seen here are over 150,000 clones, 80% observed once, and the top ten hold 8.5% to 10%. This entry comes from a study of cytomegalovirus exposure and HLA in healthy donors. Study findings and constraints: Beyond CMV serostatus, there was no information to go on about immune exposure. HLA allele associations emerged for about 16,000 TCR beta sequences in a later analysis, at 0.05 false discovery rate. Later analysis indicated greater clonal expansion among HLA-associated TCR beta chains than among equally common other chains.

V lost 8 bases, J lost 0 bases, and 10 bases lay in between. The CDR3 has 13 amino acids. The germline gives CDR1 SGHAT, CDR2 FQNNGV. Input material: PBMCs. V is TRBV11-2 and J is TRBJ1-2; D is unresolved. This receptor was taken from a man younger than 30 in good health and CMV-seropositive. The CDR3 loop is CASGTSANYGYTF. In nucleotides, the CDR3 is TGTGCCAGCGGTACTTCGGCTAACTATGGCTACACCTTC.